The T cell receptor (beta chain) described here comes from a study of cytomegalovirus exposure and HLA in healthy donors. Study results and caveats: Reported results showed that the classifier diagnosed cytomegalovirus status with high specificity and sensitivity. Researchers catalogued around 150 TCR beta chains as cytomegalovirus-associated.

This clone was recorded once. Antigen unknown. PCR involved 60 Vbeta and 13 Jbeta primers. Repertoires were generated with immunoSEQ multiplex PCR, while TCRdb's copy carries only in-frame clones and drops some. The sample contains 60,000 to 80,000 clones, 55% to 65% of which appear only once. Germline V gives CDR1 SGHVS, CDR2 FQNEAQ. J lost 5 bases, V lost 5 bases, and 10 bases had no gene match. This CDR3 comprises 16 residues. Input material: PBMCs. This TCR was recovered from a man younger than 40 in good health and CMV-seronegative. The chain uses TRBV7-8 and TRBJ2-2; 8 bases agree with TRBD1. In DNA form, the CDR3 reads TGTGCCAGCAGCCCCACCAGGGGGCTTGGTACCGGGGAGCTGTTTTTT. Its protein product is CASSPTRGLGTGELFF.